This paragraph covers one T cell receptor beta chain sequence. Germline CDR1 reads SGHRS; CDR2 reads YFSETQ. Trimming took off 2 bases at V and 1 base at J, with 15 bases between the two ends. The CDR3 covers 16 residues. These data originate in a study of blood T cell repertoires in COVID-19. About the study: The study drew acute and convalescent COVID-19 samples from the United States, Italy and Spain. T cells, B-cell-depleted T cells, or PBMCs provided the cDNA or gDNA that served as material.

Authors' processing steps: Amplified reference gene primers provided the basis for estimating nucleated cell counts. The protocol was immunoSEQ multiplex PCR, while the TCRdb copy is restricted to in-frame clones and leaves out a portion. Clone size and the V and J calls come from that table; the DNA yielded D and trimming. The sample consists of around 63,000 clones, nearly 90% of them appearing once. This clonotype was obtained from a man in his forties or fifties with active COVID-19. Input material: peripheral blood. The chain couples TRBV5-1 to TRBJ1-1; a possible D gene is TRBD1 (5 bases). CDR3 sequence: CASSFGGVQANTEAFF. The CDR3 nucleotides read TGCGCCAGCAGCTTTGGAGGGGTACAAGCGAACACTGAAGCTTTCTTT. The full variable domain, with the rest looked up from reference TRBV5-1 and TRBJ1-1, is KAGVTQTPRYLIKTRGQQVTLSCSPISGHRSVSWYQQTPGQGLQFLFEYFSETQRNKGNFPGRFSGRQFSNSRSEMNVSTLELGDSALYLCASSFGGVQANTEAFFGQGTRLTVV.